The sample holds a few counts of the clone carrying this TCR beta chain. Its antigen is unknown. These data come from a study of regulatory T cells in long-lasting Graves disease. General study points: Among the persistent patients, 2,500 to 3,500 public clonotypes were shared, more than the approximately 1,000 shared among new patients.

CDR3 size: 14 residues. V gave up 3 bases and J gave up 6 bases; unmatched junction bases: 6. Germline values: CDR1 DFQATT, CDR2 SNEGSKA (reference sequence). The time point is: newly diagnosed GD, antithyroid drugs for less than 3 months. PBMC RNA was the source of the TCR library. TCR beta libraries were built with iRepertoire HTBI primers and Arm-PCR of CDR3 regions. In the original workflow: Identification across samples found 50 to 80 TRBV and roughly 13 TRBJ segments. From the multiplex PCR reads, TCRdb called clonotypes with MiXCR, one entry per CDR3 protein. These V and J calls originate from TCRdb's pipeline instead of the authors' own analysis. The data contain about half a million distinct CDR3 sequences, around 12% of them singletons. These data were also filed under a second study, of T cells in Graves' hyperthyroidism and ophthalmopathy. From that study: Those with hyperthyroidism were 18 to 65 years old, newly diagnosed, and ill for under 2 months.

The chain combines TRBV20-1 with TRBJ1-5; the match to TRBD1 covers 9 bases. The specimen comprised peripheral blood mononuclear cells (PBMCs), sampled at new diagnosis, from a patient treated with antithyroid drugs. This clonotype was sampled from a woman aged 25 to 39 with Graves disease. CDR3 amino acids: CSASDMTGGQPQHF. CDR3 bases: TGCAGTGCTAGTGATATGACAGGGGGTCAGCCCCAGCATTTT.